This TCR beta chain originates from a study of identifying expanded T cells in peripheral blood. Regarding the study as a whole: Across healthy donors, higher total template counts meant significantly greater roughly 2-week count variance. Around 1.2 clones differed between technical replicates, versus approximately 17 and 20 over time.

This clone was seen just once. Its antigen remains unidentified. The CDR3 is made up of 15 amino acids. Trimming removed 0 bases from V and 6 bases from J, with 12 bases in between. Germline-derived CDR1 and CDR2 are LNHNV and YYDKDF (reference sequence). Clones were sequenced by immunoSEQ multiplex PCR, and TCRdb holds only the in-frame ones, with some missing. The sample includes around 82,000 clones, 80% to 85% seen only once; the top ten take roughly a fifth. No infections or other immune events were documented during collection. The TCR was taken from a person between 18 and 75 years old in good health. The sequenced sample was blood. The gene calls are TRBV15 and TRBJ2-1; weak D call: TRBD2 (6 bases). The CDR3 loop is CATSRDVLASNEQFF. As DNA, the CDR3 is TGTGCCACCAGCAGAGATGTGCTAGCGAGCAATGAGCAGTTCTTC.